The 3 T cell receptor beta chains reported below all come from one sample, sequenced in a study of blood T cell repertoires in COVID-19. Only in-frame clones appear in the TCRdb table, and some are missing; sequencing was by immunoSEQ multiplex PCR. The sample carries under 300,000 clones, around 86% recorded once. The sequencing sample was made of peripheral blood. The source of these receptors is a woman aged 70 to 79 with active or convalescent COVID-19.

The chain is built from TRBV4-2 and TRBJ2-7; the D gene is possibly TRBD1 (6 bases). Trimming took off 0 bases at V and 2 bases at J, with 11 bases between the two ends. The CDR3 is 15 residues long. Per germline, CDR1 LGHNA and CDR2 YNFKEQ. This CDR3 reads CASSQDHRAPYEQYF. DNA for the CDR3: TGTGCCAGCAGCCAAGACCACAGGGCCCCCTACGAGCAGTACTTC.

The CDR3 reads CSVESPGERGKLFF. The CDR3 DNA reads as TGCAGCGTTGAATCTCCAGGGGAAAGGGGAAAACTGTTTTTT. The J gene is TRBJ1-4, the V gene TRBV29-1, with D maybe TRBD1 (6 bases). Germline V gene lookup returns CDR1 SQVTM and CDR2 ANQGSEA. V lost 2 bases to trimming and J lost 10 bases, with 17 bases between them. There are 14 residues in the CDR3.

This clone was seen only once. The chain joins TRBV5-4 to TRBJ2-7, with D perhaps TRBD1 (6 bases). Per germline, CDR1 SGHNT and CDR2 YYREEE (reference sequence). V gave up 0 bases and J gave up 0 bases, with 16 bases separating them. There are 17 residues in the CDR3. The CDR3 protein is CASSLGAGDANSYEQYF. The CDR3 DNA reads TGTGCCAGCAGCTTGGGGGCAGGGGACGCCAACTCCTACGAGCAGTACTTC. The full variable domain, completed using reference TRBV5-4 and TRBJ2-7, is ETGVTQSPTHLIKTRGQQVTLRCSSQSGHNTVSWYQQALGQGPQFIFQYYREEENGRGNFPPRFSGLQFPNYSSELNVNALELDDSALYLCASSLGAGDANSYEQYFGPGTRLTVT.